What follows is one TCR beta chain and its context. It was with a sample-barcoded 5' primer and a J-beta primer mix that a second PCR of roughly 7 to 12 cycles was run. TCRdb itself ran the 5' RACE reads through MiXCR, one entry per CDR3 protein. The data contain about 780,000 distinct CDR3 sequences, around 50% of them singletons. Between the trimmed V and J ends, which lost 3 bases and 8 bases, there was a span of 14 bases. CDR1 is SGDLS, CDR2 YYNGEE, per germline. This CDR3 comprises 13 residues. This sample stems from a study of blood T cells in healthy people across ages. They isolated at least 7 million PBMCs from each sample.

The V and J genes are TRBV9 and TRBJ1-1, with a possible D match to TRBD1 (6 bases). The TCR comes from a man at least 80 years old in good health. The material sequenced was blood. The CDR3 coding sequence is TGTGCCAGCAGCGGGACGCAGGGGTACGAAGCTTTCTTT. Encoded protein: CASSGTQGYEAFF.